Listed here are 27 T cell receptor beta chains from one sample, sequenced in a study of technical replicates of blood from a few donors. Here immunoSEQ multiplex PCR was the method, and the copy in TCRdb shows in-frame clones only, minus some. Of 50,000 to 80,000 clones listed, roughly 90% are singletons. Sequencing was carried out using PBMCs. The receptors come from a human donor in good health. Some clones in this sample may be carry-over from other donors' samples.

This clone was seen just once. The rearrangement joins TRBV25-1 to TRBJ1-6; TRBD1 matches 7 bases. The CDR3 length is 17 residues. With 6 bases clipped from V and 6 bases from J, the junction kept 14 bases outside the gene matches. Germline assignment: CDR1 MGHDK and CDR2 SYGVNS. The CDR3 reads CASRPGQRWAFNSPLHF. The CDR3 DNA follows: TGTGCCAGCAGGCCGGGACAGCGATGGGCCTTTAATTCACCCCTCCACTTT.

As DNA, the CDR3 is TGTGCCAGCAGCTTAGGGTCAGGGGCCCATCAGCCCCAGCATTTT. Protein product: CASSLGSGAHQPQHF. The chain carries TRBV7-2 and TRBJ1-5, with D perhaps matching TRBD1 (6 bases). The V end was cut by 1 base, the J end by 5 bases, with 12 bases between. This CDR3 has 15 residues. Germline CDR1 SGHTA, CDR2 FQGNSA. The whole variable domain, filled in from reference TRBV7-2 and TRBJ1-5, reads GAGVSQSPSNKVTEKGKDVELRCDPISGHTALYWYRQSLGQGLEFLIYFQGNSAPDKSGLPSDRFSAERTGGSVSTLTIQRTQQEDSAVYLCASSLGSGAHQPQHFGDGTRLSIL.

The chain has TRBV6-4 and TRBJ2-1, with 9 bases lining up with TRBD2. Germline V gives CDR1 MRHNA, CDR2 SNTAGT. Unmatched junction bases numbered 7, after V lost 0 bases and J lost 10 bases. CDR3 length: 15 residues. Here the CDR3 DNA reads TGTGCCAGCAGTGACTCGATGGCGGGAGGGCACGAGCAGTTCTTC. It translates to CASSDSMAGGHEQFF.

This clone has only one observation. This chain uses TRBV2 with TRBJ1-2; D remains ambiguous. Trimming took off 5 bases at V and 7 bases at J, with 23 bases between the two ends. The CDR3 totals 16 residues. Germline loops: CDR1 SNHLY, CDR2 FYNNEI. The CDR3 DNA is TGTGCCAGCAGTAAGGACGGACTTGTTGTGACAAGTGGCTACACCTTC. Translated, it gives CASSKDGLVVTSGYTF.

The chain employs TRBV4-1 and TRBJ2-2; a weak D match, TRBD1 (6 bases). Germline assignment: CDR1 MGHRA and CDR2 YSYEKL. This CDR3 is built from 16 residues. V was shortened by 2 bases and J by 6 bases, with 16 bases between the two germline ends. The CDR3 bases are TGCGCCAGCAGCCAACATAGGACAGACGGCCCCGGGGAGCTGTTTTTT. Its protein product is CASSQHRTDGPGELFF.

This rearrangement joins TRBV29-1 to TRBJ1-2, with 7 bases that match TRBD1. The CDR3 totals 13 residues. Germline assignment: CDR1 SQVTM and CDR2 ANQGSEA. Unmatched junction bases numbered 9, after V lost 4 bases and J lost 7 bases. The CDR3 bases are TGCAGCGTTGGGGAACAGGGGCTGGGTGGCTACACCTTC. Protein: CSVGEQGLGGYTF.

As regards this clone: Distinct nucleotide sequences in the sample also encode this CDR3. V usage is TRBV7-9 and J usage is TRBJ2-7; 7 bases are shared with TRBD2. V was clipped by 0 bases and J by 2 bases; unmatched bases: 4. Germline V gene sequence: CDR1 SEHNR, CDR2 FQNEAQ (reference sequence). The CDR3 is made up of 15 amino acids. CDR3 bases: TGTGCCAGCAGCTTAGCGGCCGGGACTACCTACGAGCAGTACTTC. This encodes CASSLAAGTTYEQYF.

This clone was detected only once. V and J are TRBV6-4 and TRBJ1-5; D may be TRBD1 (6 bases). Trimming stripped 0 bases from V and 5 bases from J, with 14 bases between. Germline values: CDR1 MRHNA, CDR2 SNTAGT. CDR3 length equals 16 residues. The CDR3 DNA follows: TGTGCCAGCAGTGACTCGGCCAGGGGCGGCGATCAGCCCCAGCATTTT. Translation: CASSDSARGGDQPQHF.

The rearrangement uses TRBV7-8 and TRBJ2-1, with no clear D. The CDR3 length is 14 residues. Trimming stripped 3 bases from V and 2 bases from J, with 8 bases between. Per the germline V gene, CDR1 is SGHVS and CDR2 is FQNEAQ. The CDR3 sequence: CASSLASTYNEQFF. CDR3 bases: TGTGCCAGCAGCTTGGCCTCCACCTACAATGAGCAGTTCTTC.

The chain couples TRBV5-1 to TRBJ2-2; D perhaps matches TRBD2 (6 bases). Germline CDR1 reads SGHRS; CDR2 reads YFSETQ. Deletions cut 0 bases from V and 1 base from J, with 10 bases between. There are 16 residues in the CDR3. The DNA of the CDR3 is TGCGCCAGCAGCTTGGGGCCAGCGGGGAACACCGGGGAGCTGTTTTTT. Residues: CASSLGPAGNTGELFF.

The chain recombines TRBV14 with TRBJ1-2, with a tentative D call TRBD1 (6 bases). Germline CDR1 and CDR2: SGHDN and FVKESK. This CDR3 has 14 amino acids. Trimming left V 4 bases short and J 5 bases short, with 14 bases between. The CDR3 region has the DNA TGTGCCAGCAGCCTGGGGAGACAGGAATATGGCTACACCTTC. As protein: CASSLGRQEYGYTF.

V gene TRBV5-1 combines with J gene TRBJ2-5; 14 bases match TRBD2. V lost 2 bases and J lost 1; bases outside the gene matches: 1. Per germline, CDR1 SGHRS and CDR2 YFSETQ. The CDR3 contains 16 residues. CDR3 protein: CASSLGLAGGQETQYF. The CDR3 region has the DNA TGCGCCAGCAGCTTAGGACTAGCGGGGGGCCAAGAGACCCAGTACTTC.

This chain joins TRBV4-1 and TRBJ2-3, with TRBD2 as a possible D gene (6 bases). The CDR3 runs 14 residues. V was cut by 0 bases and J by 6 bases, with 10 bases left in between. Germline assignment: CDR1 MGHRA and CDR2 YSYEKL. CDR3: CASSQDLGGDTQYF. The CDR3 DNA follows: TGCGCCAGCAGCCAAGATCTGGGGGGTGATACGCAGTATTTT.

The rearrangement links TRBV5-8 to TRBJ2-2; 12 bases agree with TRBD2. There are 18 residues in the CDR3. Germline loops: CDR1 SGHTS, CDR2 YDEGEE. J gave up 1 base and V 6 bases, and 10 bases lay outside the gene matches. The CDR3 here is CASTPGLAGEENTGELFF. The CDR3 DNA is TGTGCCAGCACCCCGGGACTAGCGGGCGAGGAGAACACCGGGGAGCTGTTTTTT.

The chain joins TRBV6-1 to TRBJ2-2; 7 nucleotides match TRBD1. The CDR3 covers 13 residues. V shed 3 bases and J 5 bases; nucleotides not matched to a gene: 0. Germline CDR1 and CDR2: MNHNS and SASEGT. The CDR3 spells CASSDRGTGELFF. CDR3 DNA sequence: TGTGCCAGCAGTGACAGGGGGACCGGGGAGCTGTTTTTT.

The chain carries TRBV4-3 and TRBJ1-5, with 10 nucleotides matching TRBD1. CDR3 size: 16 residues. With 0 bases clipped from V and 6 bases from J, the junction kept 5 bases outside the gene matches. Germline V gene lookup returns CDR1 LGHNA and CDR2 YSLEER. This CDR3 is CASSQDRDRGIQPQHF. The DNA for the CDR3 is TGCGCCAGCAGCCAAGACCGGGACAGGGGTATTCAGCCCCAGCATTTT.

This clone occurred a few times. The chain joins TRBV5-1 to TRBJ2-2; D unresolved. The germline V gene has CDR1 SGHRS and CDR2 YFSETQ. CDR3 length: 12 amino acids. V shed 5 bases and J shed 3 bases, with 5 bases lying between them. CDR3 nucleotides: TGCGCCAGCAGTCAGGACACCGGGGAGCTGTTTTTT. Residues: CASSQDTGELFF.

Within the sample, this clone is medium-sized (0.01 to 0.1%). Other nucleotide sequences in the sample specify the same CDR3. The V gene is TRBV5-1, the J gene TRBJ2-1, with a tentative D call TRBD2 (6 bases). The CDR3 is 14 residues long. The germline CDR1 and CDR2 sequences are SGHRS and YFSETQ. Trimming shortened V by 3 bases and J by 4 bases, and 11 bases separated the two germline ends. The CDR3 region is CASSSSGAYNEQFF. CDR3 DNA sequence: TGCGCCAGCAGCTCCTCGGGAGCGTACAATGAGCAGTTCTTC.

V is TRBV19 and J is TRBJ1-2; 8 nucleotides match TRBD1. Trimming at V came to 5 bases and at J to 4 bases, leaving 9 bases not matched to a gene. Looked up from germline, CDR1 is LNHDA and CDR2 is SQIVND (reference sequence). The CDR3 runs to 15 residues. The CDR3 bases are TGTGCCAGTAGTGCCAACAGGGGGAACGCCTATGGCTACACCTTC. This gives the protein CASSANRGNAYGYTF. Variable domain in full (rest from reference TRBV19 and TRBJ1-2): DGGITQSPKYLFRKEGQNVTLSCEQNLNHDAMYWYRQDPGQGLRLIYYSQIVNDFQKGDIAEGYSVSREKKESFPLTVTSAQKNPTAFYLCASSANRGNAYGYTFGSGTRLTVV.

The chain combines TRBV2 with TRBJ2-7; TRBD2 might be the D (6 bases). V was pared by 7 bases and J by 2 bases, with 15 bases between. The CDR3 length is 14 residues. In germline, CDR1 is SNHLY, CDR2 FYNNEI. CDR3 region: CASNGGGRPYEQYF. In DNA, the CDR3 is TGTGCCAGCAACGGTGGAGGGCGCCCCTACGAGCAGTACTTC.

This clone was detected a few times. The chain combines TRBV7-3 with TRBJ2-1; the D is unclear. Trimming cost V 2 bases and J 9 bases, with 17 bases left between them. CDR3 size: 15 residues. In germline, CDR1 is SGHTA, CDR2 FQGTGA. This chain's CDR3 is CASSLGNRASSEQFF. CDR3 sequence (DNA): TGTGCCAGCAGCTTAGGAAACAGAGCTTCGAGTGAGCAGTTCTTC.

The chain is built from TRBV2 and TRBJ2-1; D is possibly TRBD2 (5 bases). Trimming removed 7 bases from V and 9 bases from J, with 19 bases in between. The CDR3 contains 14 residues. Germline V gene data show CDR1 as SNHLY and CDR2 as FYNNEI. The CDR3 sequence: CASTQPGWLLEQFF. CDR3 coding DNA: TGTGCCAGCACCCAGCCGGGGTGGTTGCTTGAGCAGTTCTTC.

The chain joins TRBV25-1 to TRBJ2-7, with 7 nucleotides matching TRBD1. This CDR3 has 14 amino acids. The V segment lost 7 bases and the J segment 2 bases; nucleotides outside the gene matches: 8. Germline V lookup: CDR1 MGHDK, CDR2 SYGVNS. CDR3 sequence (DNA): TGTGCCAGCACACGACAGGGAAGGACCTACGAGCAGTACTTC. It translates to CASTRQGRTYEQYF.

This rearrangement joins TRBV10-3 to TRBJ2-3; 9 nucleotides line up with TRBD2. V lost 4 bases and J lost 1; bases outside the gene matches: 0. The CDR3 length is 14 residues. Germline V gives CDR1 ENHRY, CDR2 SYGVKD. This CDR3 is CAISGLAGTDTQYF. The CDR3 DNA is TGTGCCATCAGTGGACTAGCGGGCACAGATACGCAGTATTTT.

The chain links TRBV6-4 to TRBJ2-6, with TRBD1 matching 7 bases. V shed 6 bases, J shed 0 bases, and the junction held 14 bases outside the gene matches. Germline V lookup: CDR1 MRHNA, CDR2 SNTAGT. The CDR3 is 19 residues long. This CDR3 reads CASRGFPGQMLSGANVLTF. The CDR3 coding sequence is TGTGCCAGCAGGGGTTTTCCGGGACAGATGCTCTCTGGGGCCAACGTCCTGACTTTC.

This chain uses TRBV7-2 with TRBJ2-1; D possibly corresponds to TRBD2 (7 bases). CDR1 and CDR2 from the germline V gene are SGHTA and FQGNSA. The CDR3 sequence is 15 residues long. V was trimmed by 1 base and J by 6 bases, leaving 13 bases between them. CDR3 region: CASSLVAGAGNEQFF. The CDR3 bases are TGTGCCAGCAGCTTAGTTGCGGGGGCTGGCAATGAGCAGTTCTTC. Supplemented by reference TRBV7-2 and TRBJ2-1, the full variable domain reads GAGVSQSPSNKVTEKGKDVELRCDPISGHTALYWYRQSLGQGLEFLIYFQGNSAPDKSGLPSDRFSAERTGGSVSTLTIQRTQQEDSAVYLCASSLVAGAGNEQFFGPGTRLTVL.

Worth noting for this clone: One junction end disagrees with the germline gene, perhaps due to a read error. This sequence joins TRBV11-2 and TRBJ2-3; 9 bases map to TRBD1. Germline V gives CDR1 SGHAT, CDR2 FQNNGV. The CDR3 covers 14 residues. In DNA form, the CDR3 reads TGTGCCAGCAGCATAGACAGGGGGGAGAATACGCAGTATTTT. Translated, it gives CASSIDRGENTQYF.